Following are 28 T cell receptor beta chains from one sample sequenced in a study of T cells after yellow fever vaccination (dated by TCRdb to about 2019). The treatment or condition label for this specimen denotes: live attenuated yellow fever vaccine strain. Library preparation used 5' RACE. Data came from an Illumina HiSeq 2500. TCRdb reprocessing: public reads trimmed at Q25 with fastp, clones called with MiXCR, in-frame beta chains kept. Rows with one shared CDR3 protein collapse into an entry with the most common genes and DNA. The sample profile shows just under 600,000 distinct CDR3 sequences; roughly 14% of them were found once. The biggest ten clones account for over 11% of the sample. The sample in question was PBMCs, obtained on the day of the yellow fever booster vaccination. The receptors shown here come from a man aged 25 to 40 who received the YFV17D yellow fever vaccine.

This clonotype was seen a few times. This rearrangement joins TRBV4-2 to TRBJ2-1; TRBD1 is a possible D gene (5 bases). Trimming shortened V by 5 bases and J by 3 bases, and 8 bases separated the two germline ends. This CDR3 region has 13 residues. The germline V gene has CDR1 LGHNA and CDR2 YNFKEQ. This CDR3 is CASSSQDYNEQFF. In nucleotides, the CDR3 is TGTGCCAGCAGCTCACAGGACTACAATGAGCAGTTCTTC.

The chain uses TRBV6-2 or TRBV6-3 and TRBJ1-1; 8 positions match TRBD1. The CDR3 totals 14 residues. Per germline, CDR1 MNHEY and CDR2 SVGEGT. Germline trimming cut 5 bases from V and 5 bases from J; bases unmatched to any gene: 7. The CDR3 region has the DNA TGTGCCAGCAGTGTTACAGGGGGTGAAACTGAAGCTTTCTTT. This codes for CASSVTGGETEAFF.

Regarding this clonotype: At one end, the junction sequence differs from germline, possibly due to a read error. This CDR3 reads CASTPMEVENTGELFF. CDR3 nucleotides: TGTGCCAGCACACCAATGGAGGTAGAGAACACCGGGGAGCTGTTTTTT. This rearrangement joins TRBV18 to TRBJ2-2; a weak D match, TRBD2 (5 bases). Germline lookup yields CDR1 KGHSH and CDR2 LQKENI. This CDR3 has 16 residues.

The V gene is TRBV7-9, the J gene TRBJ2-5, with D unresolved. The germline V gene encodes CDR1 SEHNR and CDR2 FQNEAQ (reference sequence). The length of the CDR3 is 11 residues. The V end lost 8 bases, the J end lost 5 bases, and 9 bases lay between the germline ends. CDR3 sequence reads: CASEVVETQYF. Written as DNA, the CDR3 is TGTGCCAGCGAAGTCGTTGAGACCCAGTACTTC.

This clonotype was counted only a few times. The chain is built from TRBV7-2 and TRBJ2-7; no clear D gene. The CDR3 runs 13 residues. The V gene's germline CDR1 is SGHTA and CDR2 FQGNSA. V lost 2 bases to trimming and J lost 5 bases, with 10 bases between them. This chain's CDR3 is CASSLRILNEQYF. The CDR3 DNA sequence: TGTGCCAGCAGCTTAAGAATTTTGAACGAGCAGTACTTC.

This clonotype was counted a few times. The rearrangement links TRBV2 to TRBJ2-7; 7 bases agree with TRBD1. Germline assignment: CDR1 SNHLY and CDR2 FYNNEI. The CDR3 is 17 residues long. J lost 0 bases, V lost 6 bases, and 14 bases had no gene match. This CDR3 is CASRARATGISSYEQYF. Written as DNA, the CDR3 is TGTGCCAGCAGGGCTAGGGCGACAGGGATCAGCTCCTACGAGCAGTACTTC.

In this sample, this clonotype turned up a few times. The chain joins TRBV7-2 to TRBJ1-1; D is unclear. The CDR3 consists of 15 residues. The germline V gene has CDR1 SGHTA and CDR2 FQGNSA. V lost 1 base to trimming and J lost 4 bases, with 13 bases between them. CDR3 sequence: CASSLEGGLSTEAFF. CDR3 bases: TGTGCCAGCAGCTTAGAAGGTGGGCTGAGCACTGAAGCTTTCTTT. Full variable domain (rest looked up from reference TRBV7-2 and TRBJ1-1): GAGVSQSPSNKVTEKGKDVELRCDPISGHTALYWYRQSLGQGLEFLIYFQGNSAPDKSGLPSDRFSAERTGGSVSTLTIQRTQQEDSAVYLCASSLEGGLSTEAFFGQGTRLTVV.

This clonotype was counted a few times. The chain recombines TRBV20-1 with TRBJ2-4, with TRBD1 identical over 11 bases. The CDR3 runs 15 residues. Unmatched junction bases numbered 6, after V lost 0 bases and J lost 8 bases. Germline CDR1 and CDR2: DFQATT and SNEGSKA (reference sequence). The CDR3 sequence is CSAREDRGPGDIQYF. CDR3 nucleotides: TGCAGTGCTAGAGAGGACAGGGGGCCCGGGGACATTCAGTACTTC.

As regards this clonotype: A clone one base away is much larger, so this may be a read error. The J gene is TRBJ1-1, the V gene TRBV6-2 or TRBV6-3, with 7 bases aligning to TRBD1. The CDR3 sequence is 13 residues long. The V gene end was trimmed by 8 bases and the J gene end by 7 bases; junction bases not matched to a gene: 10. Germline CDR1 MNHEY, CDR2 SVGEGT. CDR3 sequence reads: CASGSWDSLEAFF. The CDR3 DNA reads TGTGCCAGCGGTTCTTGGGACAGCCTTGAAGCTTTCTTT.

The table lists this clonotype with a few counts. The chain employs TRBV20-1 and TRBJ2-1, with D maybe TRBD2 (5 bases). Germline assignment: CDR1 DFQATT and CDR2 SNEGSKA (reference sequence). V was clipped by 0 bases and J by 4 bases, with 13 bases between them. There are 15 residues in the CDR3. DNA of the CDR3: TGCAGTGCTAGAGATCTGCGGGTCCCTTACAATGAGCAGTTCTTC. Translation: CSARDLRVPYNEQFF.

This clonotype was picked up a small number of times. CDR3 nucleotides: TGCAGTGCTAGAGTCGGAGCGGGAGAGAACAAAAACATTCAGTACTTC. Residues: CSARVGAGENKNIQYF. The chain is built from TRBV20-1 and TRBJ2-4; 8 nucleotides agree with TRBD2. V shed 1 base and J 3 bases; nucleotides not matched to a gene: 8. From germline, CDR1 is DFQATT and CDR2 SNEGSKA (reference sequence). The CDR3 loop spans 16 amino acids.

This clonotype was picked up many times. The V and J genes are TRBV7-2 and TRBJ2-7, with 8 positions matching TRBD1. J gave up 4 bases and V 4 bases, and 6 bases lay outside the gene matches. The CDR3 is made up of 14 amino acids. Germline lookup yields CDR1 SGHTA and CDR2 FQGNSA. CDR3 nucleotides: TGTGCCAGCAGCTCCCGGGACAGGAGGTACGAGCAGTACTTC. Translation gives CASSSRDRRYEQYF. The complete variable domain, with remaining parts taken from reference TRBV7-2 and TRBJ2-7, reads GAGVSQSPSNKVTEKGKDVELRCDPISGHTALYWYRQSLGQGLEFLIYFQGNSAPDKSGLPSDRFSAERTGGSVSTLTIQRTQQEDSAVYLCASSSRDRRYEQYFGPGTRLTVT.

This clonotype was recorded at least ten times. The chain joins TRBV7-9 to TRBJ1-6; D uncertain. CDR3 length: 17 amino acids. V gave up 1 base and J gave up 6 bases, with 16 bases separating them. Germline CDR1 is SEHNR and CDR2 is FQNEAQ (reference sequence). CDR3 sequence: CASSLDRAGEPNSPLHF. The CDR3 nucleotides read TGTGCCAGCAGCTTAGACAGAGCTGGGGAACCTAATTCACCCCTCCACTTT.

The chain employs TRBV7-8 and TRBJ2-2; D may be TRBD2 (6 bases). CDR1 and CDR2 (germline): SGHVS, FQNEAQ. CDR3 length: 18 amino acids. V was pared by 7 bases and J by 0 bases, with 21 bases between. The CDR3 sequence: CASIDPGGGIPNTGELFF. Here the CDR3 DNA reads TGTGCCAGCATCGACCCTGGTGGCGGGATACCGAACACCGGGGAGCTGTTTTTT.

Only one count was recorded for this clonotype. One junction end does not reproduce the germline sequence, and a read error may be involved. The rearrangement links TRBV3-1 to TRBJ1-2; D gene uncertain. The CDR3 consists of 15 residues. CDR1 is LGHDT, CDR2 YNNKEL, per germline (reference sequence). CDR3 coding DNA: TGTGCCACCAGCAAAGATCTTCACCCCAACTATGGCTACACCTTC. This encodes CATSKDLHPNYGYTF.

The chain uses TRBV28 and TRBJ2-3; 14 nucleotides align to TRBD2. With V trimmed by 6 bases and J by 5 bases, 16 bases remained unmatched. The CDR3 has 19 residues. Germline V gene data show CDR1 as MDHEN and CDR2 as SYDVKM. The chain's CDR3 is CASRVLGLAGATGLDTQYF. Here the CDR3 DNA reads TGTGCCAGCAGGGTCCTGGGACTAGCGGGAGCCACGGGACTAGATACGCAGTATTTT.

Written as DNA, the CDR3 is TGTGCCAGCAGCGAGGGGGAAGGGGCTGGCTACACCTTC. This encodes CASSEGEGAGYTF. This chain uses TRBV2 with TRBJ1-2, with a weak D call TRBD1 (6 bases). V shed 6 bases and J shed 7 bases, with 15 bases lying between them. Germline V lookup: CDR1 SNHLY, CDR2 FYNNEI. CDR3 length: 13 residues. Drawing the rest from reference TRBV2 and TRBJ1-2, the complete variable domain is EPEVTQTPSHQVTQMGQEVILRCVPISNHLYFYWYRQILGQKVEFLVSFYNNEISEKSEIFDDQFSVERPDGSNFTLKIRSTKLEDSAMYFCASSEGEGAGYTFGSGTRLTVV.

The V gene is TRBV5-4, the J gene TRBJ2-5; D remains ambiguous. This CDR3 has 13 amino acids. V was pared by 4 bases and J by 0 bases, with 7 bases between. CDR1 is SGHNT, CDR2 YYREEE, per germline (reference sequence). The CDR3 sequence is CASSTKYQETQYF. The CDR3 nucleotides read TGTGCCAGCAGCACAAAATACCAAGAGACCCAGTACTTC.

This clonotype was counted many times. The rearrangement uses TRBV9 and TRBJ2-1; 11 bases align to TRBD2. Losses at the gene ends were 4 bases for V and 6 bases for J; bases not matched to a gene: 6. Per germline, CDR1 SGDLS and CDR2 YYNGEE. The CDR3 extends over 15 amino acids. CDR3: CASSQTSGRGNEQFF. The CDR3 nucleotides are TGTGCCAGCAGCCAAACTAGCGGGAGAGGCAATGAGCAGTTCTTC.

This clonotype has more than one count but fewer than ten. J is TRBJ2-1 and V is TRBV11-1; no firm D call. V lost 3 bases, J lost 6 bases, and 15 bases lay in between. CDR3 length equals 15 residues. Per germline, CDR1 SGHAT and CDR2 FQDESV (reference sequence). CDR3 residues: CASSFVGLTPNEQFF. In DNA form, the CDR3 reads TGTGCCAGCAGCTTCGTCGGGCTAACGCCCAATGAGCAGTTCTTC.

The J gene is TRBJ2-5, the V gene TRBV6-5; a weak D match, TRBD2 (6 bases). CDR1 is MNHEY and CDR2 is SVGAGI in the germline V gene. The V and J ends lost 6 bases and 0 bases respectively, with 14 bases between them. The CDR3 consists of 15 residues. CDR3 sequence: CASRYPGGDQETQYF. CDR3 in DNA: TGTGCCAGCAGATACCCGGGCGGGGACCAAGAGACCCAGTACTTC.

The J gene is TRBJ2-1, the V gene TRBV29-1; either TRBD1 or TRBD2 may fit D (5 bases each). The length of the CDR3 is 12 residues. Looked up from germline, CDR1 is SQVTM and CDR2 is ANQGSEA. In DNA, the CDR3 is TGCGGTTTAACGGGGCCGGGGAGAGAGCAGTTCTTC. It codes for CGLTGPGREQFF.

This chain links TRBV30 with TRBJ2-6, with 9 bases aligning to TRBD1. There are 15 residues in the CDR3. Trimming took 8 bases from V and 0 from J; bases not matched to a gene: 5. Germline CDR1 GTSNPN, CDR2 SVGIG (reference sequence). The CDR3 loop reads CAGDRAYSGANVLTF. The CDR3 nucleotides are TGTGCCGGGGACAGGGCCTACTCTGGGGCCAACGTCCTGACTTTC. Full variable domain (rest looked up from reference TRBV30 and TRBJ2-6): SQTIHQWPATLVQPVGSPLSLECTVEGTSNPNLYWYRQAAGRGLQLLFYSVGIGQISSEVPQNLSASRPQDRQFILSSKKLLLSDSGFYLCAGDRAYSGANVLTFGAGSRLTVL.

The rearrangement uses TRBV12-3 or TRBV12-4 and TRBJ2-5; 14 positions agree with TRBD2. With V trimmed by 6 bases and J by 14 bases, 8 bases remained unmatched. The CDR3 is 13 residues long. The CDR3 bases are TGTGCCAGCAGCCTAAACGGACTAGCGGGGGGTTACTTC. Its translation: CASSLNGLAGGYF.

The gene calls are TRBV30 and TRBJ1-1; 7 bases are a match to TRBD1. V lost 2 bases, J lost 3 bases, and 9 bases stayed unmatched. The CDR3 is made up of 15 amino acids. Looked up from germline, CDR1 is GTSNPN and CDR2 is SVGIG (reference sequence). CDR3 sequence: CAWSRTGARDTEAFF. The CDR3 DNA sequence: TGTGCCTGGAGTCGAACAGGGGCTCGAGACACTGAAGCTTTCTTT. Drawing the rest from reference TRBV30 and TRBJ1-1, the complete variable domain is SQTIHQWPATLVQPVGSPLSLECTVEGTSNPNLYWYRQAAGRGLQLLFYSVGIGQISSEVPQNLSASRPQDRQFILSSKKLLLSDSGFYLCAWSRTGARDTEAFFGQGTRLTVV.

This clonotype was seen a few times. The V gene is TRBV12-3 or TRBV12-4, the J gene TRBJ2-3; D is uncertain. The length of the CDR3 is 14 residues. The V gene lost 7 bases and the J gene lost 1 base, with 12 bases spanning the gap. CDR3 nucleotides: TGTGCCAGCAATTGGGGTAGGGGCACAGATACGCAGTATTTT. Its translation is CASNWGRGTDTQYF.

The rearrangement links TRBV7-9 to TRBJ2-2; no clear D. The CDR3 loop spans 16 amino acids. The germline V gene has CDR1 SEHNR and CDR2 FQNEAQ (reference sequence). V was clipped by 1 base and J by 2 bases, with 11 bases between them. The CDR3 nucleotides read TGTGCCAGCAGCTTAGGACTCTGGGCTAACACCGGGGAGCTGTTTTTT. Encoded protein: CASSLGLWANTGELFF.

The V and J genes are TRBV7-3 and TRBJ2-2; D possibly uses TRBD1 or TRBD2 (5 bases each). The CDR3 is 18 amino acids. V dropped 4 bases and J dropped 3 bases, with 21 bases sitting between them. CDR1 is SGHTA and CDR2 is FQGTGA in the germline V gene. The CDR3 loop reads CASSYRRGAPRDTGELFF. CDR3 in DNA: TGTGCCAGCAGCTACCGGCGAGGGGCCCCCAGGGACACCGGGGAGCTGTTTTTT.